The rows below give T cell receptor beta chains drawn from one sample of a study of control samples from healthy donors and cancer patients. The repertoire was sequenced with immunoSEQ multiplex PCR; TCRdb's copy has only in-frame clones and lacks some. The sample has approximately 80,000 clones; around nine tenths are singletons. Sequences were obtained from blood. The receptors stem from a woman between 45 and 60 years old in good health. The CDR3 runs from the conserved cysteine through the conserved F or W. A D gene is named only where the DNA matches it firmly. Clone size is not always given. Where it is, it says once, few, many or a class for expanded clones.

J gene | clone size | D gene | V gene | CDR3 DNA | CDR3 protein
TRBJ1-6 | NA | NA | TRBV6-1 | TGTGCCAGCAGTGACGTAGATTCACCCCTCCACTTT | CASSDVDSPLHF
TRBJ2-1 | once | NA | TRBV15 | TGTGCCACCAGCAGAGGAGCCCAAGATGAGCAGTTCTTC | CATSRGAQDEQFF
TRBJ2-3 | NA | NA | TRBV19 | TGTGCCAGTACCCATGCGGGCACAGATACGCAGTATTTT | CASTHAGTDTQYF
TRBJ2-7 | NA | NA | TRBV4-1 | TGCGCCAGCAGCCTCACTGAGGGACCCTACGAGCAGTACTTC | CASSLTEGPYEQYF
TRBJ2-3 | NA | TRBD2 | TRBV25-1 | TGTGCCACCCAGAGCGGGGGGGCTTACGATACGCAGTATTTT | CATQSGGAYDTQYF
TRBJ2-2 | NA | NA | TRBV6-4 | TGTGCCAGCAGTGACTCTCGGGACTCCCATCCCGGGGAGCTGTTTTTT | CASSDSRDSHPGELFF
TRBJ1-2 | NA | NA | TRBV25-1 | TGTGCCAGCAGCTTACAGGAGAACTATGGCTACACCTTC | CASSLQENYGYTF
TRBJ1-2 | NA | TRBD1 | TRBV14 | TGTGCCAGCAGCTTACCCGGGACAGGGCTAAGGGGCTACACCTTC | CASSLPGTGLRGYTF
TRBJ1-2 | NA | NA | TRBV10-2 | TGCGCCAGCAGTGAGTCGAGCGCGGGCTATGGCTACACCTTC | CASSESSAGYGYTF
TRBJ2-3 | NA | TRBD1 | TRBV27 | TGTGCCAGCAGCGAGGGGGCCAACACAGATACGCAGTATTTT | CASSEGANTDTQYF
TRBJ2-7 | NA | TRBD1 | TRBV6-5 | TGTGCCAGCGGGAGCCGGGACAGAATTGCCTACGAGCAGTACTTC | CASGSRDRIAYEQYF
TRBJ2-7 | NA | TRBD1 | TRBV29-1 | TGCAGCGTTGAGACAGGGGAAGACTACGAGCAGTACTTC | CSVETGEDYEQYF
TRBJ2-3 | NA | TRBD2 | TRBV28 | TGTGCCAGCAGCTTGCGCGGGGGTACGCAGTATTTT | CASSLRGGTQYF
TRBJ2-2 | once | NA | TRBV7-8 | TGTGCCAGCAGCTTAGATTTAGGGGAGGCCGGGGAGCTGTTTTTT | CASSLDLGEAGELFF
TRBJ2-7 | NA | NA | TRBV20-1 | TGCAGTGCTAGTCTGTACACTCCTAGCTCCTACGAGCAGTACTTC | CSASLYTPSSYEQYF
TRBJ1-2 | NA | NA | TRBV2 | TGTGCCAGCAGTGAAACAGGCTATGGCTACACCTTC | CASSETGYGYTF
TRBJ2-1 | NA | TRBD1 | TRBV15 | TGTGCCACCAGCAGAGGTCGCCGGGACAGGAGATACAATGAGCAGTTCTTC | CATSRGRRDRRYNEQFF
TRBJ1-1 | NA | TRBD1 | TRBV19 | TGTGCCAGTAGTCCCAGGGGGCGAGGGACTGAAGCTTTCTTT | CASSPRGRGTEAFF
TRBJ1-2 | NA | TRBD1 | TRBV6-5 | TGTGCCAGCAGGGACAGGGGGCCCCTATACTATGGCTACACCTTC | CASRDRGPLYYGYTF
TRBJ2-2 | NA | NA | TRBV20-1 | TGCAGTGCAGAGCAGACCGGGGAGCTGTTTTTT | CSAEQTGELFF
TRBJ2-3 | NA | TRBD2 | TRBV27 | TGTGCCAGCAGAGAACGGGGGGGAACAGATACGCAGTATTTT | CASRERGGTDTQYF
TRBJ1-2 | NA | TRBD1 | TRBV18 | TGTGCCAGCTCACCTGGGACAGGCAATGGCTACACCTTC | CASSPGTGNGYTF
TRBJ2-7 | NA | NA | TRBV4-1 | TGCGCCAGCAGCCAAGTCCTCCTACAGCGGCAGGCTTACGAGCAGTACTTC | CASSQVLLQRQAYEQYF
TRBJ2-7 | NA | NA | TRBV7-8 | TGTGCCAGCAGCTTAGCCGGGGTTACCTACGAGCAGTACTTC | CASSLAGVTYEQYF
TRBJ2-4 | NA | TRBD1 | TRBV11-2 | TGTGCCAGCAGCTCCCCGCAGGGGGTCAGGGGAATTCAGTACTTC | CASSSPQGVRGIQYF
TRBJ1-2 | NA | TRBD1 | TRBV6-5 | TGTGCCAGCAGTCCTACAGGGGGCTATGGCTACACCTTC | CASSPTGGYGYTF
TRBJ1-1 | NA | NA | TRBV19 | TGTGCCAGTACCGGGGCTTCGAACACTGAAGCTTTCTTT | CASTGASNTEAFF
TRBJ2-3 | NA | TRBD2 | TRBV27 | TGTGCCAGCAGTTTTGCGGGGGGCGACTCTTGGCATACGCAGTATTTT | CASSFAGGDSWHTQYF
TRBJ2-1 | NA | NA | TRBV27 | TGTGCCAGCAGTGTAATTACCGGGACCATCAATGAGCAGTTCTTC | CASSVITGTINEQFF
TRBJ2-2 | NA | TRBD2 | TRBV2 | TGTGCCAGCCGTAGCGGGGCGCTAACCGGGGAGCTGTTTTTT | CASRSGALTGELFF
TRBJ2-7 | NA | NA | TRBV10-3 | TGTGCCATCAGTTGGACGGGGGAGAGCGTTTCCGAGCAGTACTTC | CAISWTGESVSEQYF
TRBJ1-2 | once | NA | TRBV7-2 | TGTGCCAGCAGCCCCGACCCCATGTATGGCTACACCTTC | CASSPDPMYGYTF
TRBJ1-1 | NA | NA | TRBV18 | TGTGCCAGCTCACCACGGTCAGCGGGGCAGGTCACTGAAGCTTTCTTT | CASSPRSAGQVTEAFF
TRBJ1-5 | NA | NA | TRBV2 | TGTGCCAGCAGTGATTTACAGGGCTATCAGCCCCAGCATTTT | CASSDLQGYQPQHF
TRBJ2-4 | NA | TRBD2 | TRBV7-9 | TGTGCCAGCAGCTCGACGGTTTTAGCGGGGGCCCTAGCCAAAAACATTCAGTACTTC | CASSSTVLAGALAKNIQYF
TRBJ2-3 | NA | TRBD2 | TRBV25-1 | TGTGCCAGCAGTGATGGGTCCGCGGGAGGGCCCACAGATACGCAGTATTTT | CASSDGSAGGPTDTQYF
TRBJ2-3 | NA | TRBD1 | TRBV6-6 | TGTGCCAGCAGGAGTGCCCCGGGACAGGGTTTAGATACGCAGTATTTT | CASRSAPGQGLDTQYF
TRBJ2-3 | NA | NA | TRBV2 | TGTGCCAGCAGGGAGGGGGGGGCCTACGGAAATACGCAGTATTTT | CASREGGAYGNTQYF
TRBJ1-1 | few | NA | TRBV5-1 | TGCGCCAGCAGCTTCGCCCGAGGGAAGGCTTTCTTT | CASSFARGKAFF
TRBJ2-3 | NA | NA | TRBV29-1 | TGCAGCGTTGAGGCGGGGGCCGCGGGTGCGGGGGCGCAGTATTTT | CSVEAGAAGAGAQYF
TRBJ2-7 | NA | NA | TRBV6-5 | TGTGCCAGCAGGCGGACAGAATACTACGAGCAGTACTTC | CASRRTEYYEQYF
TRBJ1-1 | NA | NA | TRBV5-6 | TGTGCCAGCAGCATACGGGAGACTGAAGCTTTCTTT | CASSIRETEAFF
TRBJ1-4 | NA | NA | TRBV30 | TGTGCCTGGAGTGTAGGGGGGGCCGGCGGTGAAAAACTGTTTTTT | CAWSVGGAGGEKLFF
TRBJ1-1 | once | NA | TRBV2 | TGTGCCAGCATAAGGGGGGGGCCGACTGAAGCTTTCTTT | CASIRGGPTEAFF
TRBJ1-4 | once | NA | TRBV19 | TGTGCCGCCAGTCTGGACACGAATGAAAAACTGTTTTTT | CAASLDTNEKLFF
TRBJ1-3 | NA | NA | TRBV7-8 | TGTGCCAGCAGCTTAGTCATAACCAGCCCCATATATTTT | CASSLVITSPIYF
TRBJ1-1 | few | NA | TRBV20-1 | TGCAGTGCTAGTTTGGGGGCGTTGAACACTGAAGCTTTCTTT | CSASLGALNTEAFF
TRBJ2-2 | NA | NA | TRBV10-3 | TGTGCCATCAGTGAGACAGCGGACACCGGGGAGCTGTTTTTT | CAISETADTGELFF
TRBJ1-2 | NA | NA | TRBV14 | TGTGCCAGCAGCCAAATTGGGCGAGGCTACACCTTC | CASSQIGRGYTF
TRBJ1-1 | once | NA | TRBV2 | TGTGCCAGCAGTGACTCGAGGGGCACTGAAGCTTTCTTT | CASSDSRGTEAFF
TRBJ2-7 | once | TRBD1 | TRBV5-4 | TGTGCCAGCAGCCCCCCGGGACAGGGAGAAGAGCAGTACTTC | CASSPPGQGEEQYF
TRBJ1-5 | NA | NA | TRBV6-1 | TGTGCCAGCAGTGGCTGGGGGCCCGGAGAGGATCAGCCCCAGCATTTT | CASSGWGPGEDQPQHF
TRBJ1-1 | NA | NA | TRBV7-2 | TGTGCCAGCAGCTTAAGGACCTTTAGCACTGAAGCTTTCTTT | CASSLRTFSTEAFF